The entry that follows covers one T cell receptor beta chain sequence. This record comes from a study of blood T cell repertoires in COVID-19. Assay used: immunoSEQ multiplex PCR; TCRdb lists only in-frame clones, some missing. The data hold fewer than 250,000 clones, with 65% to 85% observed a single time. With 1 base removed from V and 1 base from J, the gap between germline ends came to 13 bases. The CDR3 is 17 amino acids. Germline CDR1 is MGHRA and CDR2 is YSYEKL. The sequenced sample was PBMCs or T cells enriched from blood (not recorded which). The chain carries TRBV4-1 and TRBJ2-2; possibly TRBD2 for D (5 bases). This clonotype originated in a woman in her forties who had recovered from COVID-19. The CDR3 loop reads CASSQVDLGLNTGELFF. CDR3 sequence (DNA): TGCGCCAGCAGCCAAGTCGATCTTGGACTGAACACCGGGGAGCTGTTTTTT.